This T cell receptor beta chain was found in a study of neurological immune-mediated disorders. The V and J ends lost 0 bases and 4 bases respectively, with 8 bases between them. Germline V gives CDR1 SGHRS, CDR2 YFSETQ. This CDR3 has 14 residues. TCRdb processed the 5' RACE reads anew with MiXCR; each CDR3 protein has one entry. Of roughly 44,000 distinct CDR3 sequences listed, about 6% are singletons. As regards this clonotype: The CDR3 does not close with the conserved phenylalanine or tryptophan, likely indicating a read error.

The specimen sequenced was CD4+ T cells from blood. The chain is built from TRBV5-1 and TRBJ1-5; D gene unclear. The sequence was collected from a woman in her thirties or forties in good health. The CDR3 region is CASSLGGPNQPQHG. The CDR3 bases are TGCGCCAGCAGCTTGGGAGGGCCTAATCAGCCCCAGCATGGT.